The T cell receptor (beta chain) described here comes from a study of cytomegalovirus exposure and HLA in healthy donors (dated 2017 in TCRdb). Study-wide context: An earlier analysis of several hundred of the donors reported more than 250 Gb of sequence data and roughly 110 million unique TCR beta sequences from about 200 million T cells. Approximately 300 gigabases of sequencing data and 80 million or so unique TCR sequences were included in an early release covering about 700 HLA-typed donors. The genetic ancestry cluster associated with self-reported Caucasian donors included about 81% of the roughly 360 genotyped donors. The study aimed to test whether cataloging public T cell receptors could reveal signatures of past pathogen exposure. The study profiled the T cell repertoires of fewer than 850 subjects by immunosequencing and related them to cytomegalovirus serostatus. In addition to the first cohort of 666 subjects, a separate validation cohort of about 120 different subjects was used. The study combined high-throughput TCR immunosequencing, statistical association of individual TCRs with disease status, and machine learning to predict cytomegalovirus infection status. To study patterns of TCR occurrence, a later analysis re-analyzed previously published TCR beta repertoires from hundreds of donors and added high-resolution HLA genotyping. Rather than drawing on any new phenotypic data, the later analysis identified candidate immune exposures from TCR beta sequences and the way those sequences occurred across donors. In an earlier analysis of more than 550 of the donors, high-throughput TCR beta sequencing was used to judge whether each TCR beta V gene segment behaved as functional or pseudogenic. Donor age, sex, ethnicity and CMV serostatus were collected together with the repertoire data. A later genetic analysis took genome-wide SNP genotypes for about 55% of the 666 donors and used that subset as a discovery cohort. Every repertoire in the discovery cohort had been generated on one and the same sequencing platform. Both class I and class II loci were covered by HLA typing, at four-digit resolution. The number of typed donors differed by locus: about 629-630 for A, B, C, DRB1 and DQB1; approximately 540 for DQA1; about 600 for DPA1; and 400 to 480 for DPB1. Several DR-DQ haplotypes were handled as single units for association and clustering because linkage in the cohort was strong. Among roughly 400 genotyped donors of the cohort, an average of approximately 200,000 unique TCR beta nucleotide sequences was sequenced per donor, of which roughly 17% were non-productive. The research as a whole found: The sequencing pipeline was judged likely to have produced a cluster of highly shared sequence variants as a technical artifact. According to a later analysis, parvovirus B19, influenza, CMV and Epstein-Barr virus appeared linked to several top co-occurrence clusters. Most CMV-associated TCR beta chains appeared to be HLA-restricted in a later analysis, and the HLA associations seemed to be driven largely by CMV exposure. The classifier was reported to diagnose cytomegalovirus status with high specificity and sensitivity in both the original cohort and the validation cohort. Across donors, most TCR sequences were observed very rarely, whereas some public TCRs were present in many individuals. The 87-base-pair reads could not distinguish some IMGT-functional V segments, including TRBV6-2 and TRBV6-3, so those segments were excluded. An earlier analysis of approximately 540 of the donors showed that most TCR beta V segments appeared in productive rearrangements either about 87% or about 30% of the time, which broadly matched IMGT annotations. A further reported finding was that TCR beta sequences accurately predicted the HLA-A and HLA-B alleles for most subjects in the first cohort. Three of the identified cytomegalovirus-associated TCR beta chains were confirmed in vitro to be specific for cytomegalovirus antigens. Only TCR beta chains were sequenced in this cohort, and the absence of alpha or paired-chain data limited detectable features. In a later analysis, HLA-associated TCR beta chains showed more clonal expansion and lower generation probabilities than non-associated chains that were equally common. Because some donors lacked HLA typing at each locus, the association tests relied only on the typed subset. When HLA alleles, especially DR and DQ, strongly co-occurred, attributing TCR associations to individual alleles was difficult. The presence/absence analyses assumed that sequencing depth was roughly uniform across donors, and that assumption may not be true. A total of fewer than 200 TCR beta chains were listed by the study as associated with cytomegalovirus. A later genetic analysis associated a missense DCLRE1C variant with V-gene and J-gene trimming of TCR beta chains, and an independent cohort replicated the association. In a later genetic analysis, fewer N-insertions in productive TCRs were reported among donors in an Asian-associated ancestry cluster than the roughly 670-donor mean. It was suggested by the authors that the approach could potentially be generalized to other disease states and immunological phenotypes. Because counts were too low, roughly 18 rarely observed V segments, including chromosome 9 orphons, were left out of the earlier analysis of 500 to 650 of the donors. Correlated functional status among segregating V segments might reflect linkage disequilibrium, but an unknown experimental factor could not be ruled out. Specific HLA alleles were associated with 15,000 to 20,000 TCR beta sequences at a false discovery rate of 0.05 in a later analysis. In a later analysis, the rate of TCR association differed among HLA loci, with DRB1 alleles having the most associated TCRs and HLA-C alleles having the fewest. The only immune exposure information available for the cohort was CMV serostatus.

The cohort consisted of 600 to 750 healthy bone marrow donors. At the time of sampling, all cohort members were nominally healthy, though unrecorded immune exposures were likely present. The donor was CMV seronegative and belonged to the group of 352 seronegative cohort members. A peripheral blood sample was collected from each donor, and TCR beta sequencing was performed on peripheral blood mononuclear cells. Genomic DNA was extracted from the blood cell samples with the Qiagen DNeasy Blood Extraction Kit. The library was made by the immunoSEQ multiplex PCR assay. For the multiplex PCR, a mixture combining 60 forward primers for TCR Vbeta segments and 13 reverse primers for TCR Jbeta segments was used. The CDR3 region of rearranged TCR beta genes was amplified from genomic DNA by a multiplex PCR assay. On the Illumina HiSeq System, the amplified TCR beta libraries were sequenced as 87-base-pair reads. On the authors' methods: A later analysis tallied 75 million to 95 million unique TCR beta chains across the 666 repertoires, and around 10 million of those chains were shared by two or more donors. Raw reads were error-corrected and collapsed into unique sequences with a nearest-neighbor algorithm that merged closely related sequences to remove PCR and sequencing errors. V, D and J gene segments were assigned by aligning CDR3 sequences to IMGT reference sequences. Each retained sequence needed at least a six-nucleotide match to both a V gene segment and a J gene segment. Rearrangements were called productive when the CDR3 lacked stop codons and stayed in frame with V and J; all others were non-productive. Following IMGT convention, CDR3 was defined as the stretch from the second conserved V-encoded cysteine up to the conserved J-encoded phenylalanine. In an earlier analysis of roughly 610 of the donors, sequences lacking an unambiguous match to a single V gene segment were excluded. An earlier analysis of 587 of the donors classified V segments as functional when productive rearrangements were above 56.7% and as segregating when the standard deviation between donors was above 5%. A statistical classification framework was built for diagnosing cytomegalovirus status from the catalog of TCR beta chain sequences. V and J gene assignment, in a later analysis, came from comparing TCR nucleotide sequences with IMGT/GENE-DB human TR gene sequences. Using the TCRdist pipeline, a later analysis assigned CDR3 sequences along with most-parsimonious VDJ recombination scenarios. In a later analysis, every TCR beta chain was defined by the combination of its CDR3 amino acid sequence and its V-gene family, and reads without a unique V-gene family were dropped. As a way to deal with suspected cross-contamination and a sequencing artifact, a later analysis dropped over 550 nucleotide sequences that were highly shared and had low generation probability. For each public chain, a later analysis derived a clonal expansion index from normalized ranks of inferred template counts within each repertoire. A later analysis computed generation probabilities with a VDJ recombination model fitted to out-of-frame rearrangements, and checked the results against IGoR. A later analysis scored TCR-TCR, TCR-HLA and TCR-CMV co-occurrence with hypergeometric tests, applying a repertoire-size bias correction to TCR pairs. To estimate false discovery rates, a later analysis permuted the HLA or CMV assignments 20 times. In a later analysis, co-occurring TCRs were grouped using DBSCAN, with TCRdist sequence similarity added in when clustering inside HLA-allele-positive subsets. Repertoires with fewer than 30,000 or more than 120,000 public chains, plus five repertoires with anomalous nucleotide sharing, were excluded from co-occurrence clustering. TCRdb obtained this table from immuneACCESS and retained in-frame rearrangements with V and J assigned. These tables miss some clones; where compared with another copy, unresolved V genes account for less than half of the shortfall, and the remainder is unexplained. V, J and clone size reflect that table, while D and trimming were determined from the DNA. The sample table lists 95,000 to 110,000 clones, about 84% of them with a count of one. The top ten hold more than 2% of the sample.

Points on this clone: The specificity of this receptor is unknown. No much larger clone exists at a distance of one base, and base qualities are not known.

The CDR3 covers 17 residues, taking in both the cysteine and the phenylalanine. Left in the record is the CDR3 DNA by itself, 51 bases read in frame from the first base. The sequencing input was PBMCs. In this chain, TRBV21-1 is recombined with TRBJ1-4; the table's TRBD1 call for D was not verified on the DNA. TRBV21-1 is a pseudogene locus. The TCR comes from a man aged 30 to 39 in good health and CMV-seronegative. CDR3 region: CASSCRDRGRLDEKLFF. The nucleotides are TGTGCCAGCAGCTGCCGGGACAGGGGGCGATTAGATGAAAAACTGTTTTTT.